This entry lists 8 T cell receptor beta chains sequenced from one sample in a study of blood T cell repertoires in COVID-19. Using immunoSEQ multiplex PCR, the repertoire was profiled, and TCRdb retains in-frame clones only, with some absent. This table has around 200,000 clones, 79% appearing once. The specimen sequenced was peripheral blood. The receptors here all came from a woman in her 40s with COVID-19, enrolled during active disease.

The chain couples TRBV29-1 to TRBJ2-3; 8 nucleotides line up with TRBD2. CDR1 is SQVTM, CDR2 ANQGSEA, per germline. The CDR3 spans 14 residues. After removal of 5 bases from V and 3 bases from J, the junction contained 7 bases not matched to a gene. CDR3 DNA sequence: TGCAGCGTTTCGAGCGGGAGTATAACAGATACGCAGTATTTT. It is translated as CSVSSGSITDTQYF.

For the CDR3, the DNA is TGTGCCAGCAGAAGGTCAGGGGGCTCCTACGAGCAGTACTTC. Translating it yields CASRRSGGSYEQYF. The chain is built from TRBV5-4 and TRBJ2-7; 7 bases match TRBD1. J was trimmed by 0 bases and V by 5 bases; bases with no gene match: 5. Germline CDR1 is SGHNT and CDR2 is YYREEE (reference sequence). This CDR3 has 14 residues. The full variable domain, completed using reference TRBV5-4 and TRBJ2-7, is ETGVTQSPTHLIKTRGQQVTLRCSSQSGHNTVSWYQQALGQGPQFIFQYYREEENGRGNFPPRFSGLQFPNYSSELNVNALELDDSALYLCASRRSGGSYEQYFGPGTRLTVT.

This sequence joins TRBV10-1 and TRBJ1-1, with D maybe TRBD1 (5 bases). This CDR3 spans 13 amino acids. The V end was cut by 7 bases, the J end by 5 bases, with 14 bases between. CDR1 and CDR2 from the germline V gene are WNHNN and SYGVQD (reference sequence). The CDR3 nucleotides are TGCGCCAGCAATCAGGGTGGGGGGACTGAAGCTTTCTTT. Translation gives CASNQGGGTEAFF.

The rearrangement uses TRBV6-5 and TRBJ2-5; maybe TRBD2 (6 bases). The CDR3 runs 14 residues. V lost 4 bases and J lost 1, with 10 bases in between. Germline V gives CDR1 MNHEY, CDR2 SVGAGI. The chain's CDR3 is CASSSPGLQETQYF. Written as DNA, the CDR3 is TGTGCCAGCAGTTCCCCGGGACTCCAAGAGACCCAGTACTTC.

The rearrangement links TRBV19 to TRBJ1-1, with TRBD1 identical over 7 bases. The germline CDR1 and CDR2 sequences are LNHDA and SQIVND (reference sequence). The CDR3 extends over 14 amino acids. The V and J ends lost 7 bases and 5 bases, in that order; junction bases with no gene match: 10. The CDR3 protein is CASTPQGGRTEAFF. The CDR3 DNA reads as TGTGCCAGTACCCCTCAGGGGGGAAGGACTGAAGCTTTCTTT.

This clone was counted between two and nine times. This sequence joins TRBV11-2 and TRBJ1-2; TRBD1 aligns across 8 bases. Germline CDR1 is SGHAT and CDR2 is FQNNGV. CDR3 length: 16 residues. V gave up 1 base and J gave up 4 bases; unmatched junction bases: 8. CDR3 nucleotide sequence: TGTGCCAGCAGCTTAGGGGACAGGAGAACCTCCTATGGCTACACCTTC. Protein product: CASSLGDRRTSYGYTF.

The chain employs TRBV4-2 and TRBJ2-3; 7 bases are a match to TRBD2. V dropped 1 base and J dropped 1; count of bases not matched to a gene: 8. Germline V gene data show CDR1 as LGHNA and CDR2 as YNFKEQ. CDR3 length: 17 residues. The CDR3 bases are TGTGCCAGCAGCCAAGGAGTTGATCTAGCGGGCACAGATACGCAGTATTTT. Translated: CASSQGVDLAGTDTQYF.

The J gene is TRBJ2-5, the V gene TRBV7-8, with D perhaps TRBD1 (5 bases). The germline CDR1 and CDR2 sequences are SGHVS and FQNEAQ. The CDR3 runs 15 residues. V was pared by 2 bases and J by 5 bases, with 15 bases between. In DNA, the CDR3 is TGTGCCAGCAGCTTATTAGTCACCCCAGGGGAGACCCAGTACTTC. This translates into CASSLLVTPGETQYF.